This TCR beta chain came from a study of a mutant IDH1 vaccine in newly diagnosed glioma. Overall study context: Standard pretreatment was either radiotherapy, temozolomide, or, for most, radiochemotherapy with temozolomide.

This CDR3 spans 14 amino acids. The germline gives CDR1 LGHNA, CDR2 YNFKEQ. V lost 3 bases and J 4 bases, leaving 13 bases between the germline ends. The assay was immunoSEQ multiplex PCR, and TCRdb's table has in-frame clones only and misses some. The sample lists over 45,000 clones; 75% to 95% were seen once. General study results and limits: Pseudoprogression seemed unlinked to shifts in top peripheral T cell clonotypes.

As to this clone: Its antigen is currently unknown.

The sample's time point: baseline, week 1 (first vaccination visit). Treatment: pre-vaccination baseline after standard-of-care therapy. Astrocytomas that were new, WHO grade 3 or 4, IDH1-mutant and ATRX-lost were present in the donors. This sequence joins TRBV4-2 and TRBJ2-7; maybe TRBD2 (6 bases). Sequenced here: PBMCs, sampled from a glioma patient treated with radiotherapy, temozolomide or both. The clonotype originates from a man aged 50 or older with glioma. The CDR3: CASSQGLGEYEQYF. The CDR3, as DNA: TGTGCCAGCAGCCAGGGACTGGGGGAATACGAGCAGTACTTC.